These 9 T cell receptor delta chains came from one sample sequenced in a study of gamma-delta T cells after stem cell transplantation. TCRdb re-called the RT-PCR reads with CATT. The data show 12,000 to 15,000 delta-chain clones, about 34% seen once. Sequences were obtained from gamma-delta T cells. Every receptor here comes from a human donor. It is not recorded whose cells these are; they may come from a transplant donor.

The gene calls are TRAV29/DV5 and TRDJ1, with a weak D call TRDD3 (6 bases). V was shortened by 0 bases and J by 1 base, with 22 bases between the two germline ends. The CDR3 is made up of 18 amino acids. Germline CDR1 reads NSMFDY; CDR2 reads ISSIKDK. The CDR3 reads CAASAGRGRRDPTDKLIF. CDR3 coding DNA: TGTGCAGCAAGCGCGGGTAGGGGGAGACGTGATCCCACCGATAAACTCATCTTT.

The sample holds a few counts of this clone. The rearrangement joins TRAV29/DV5 to TRDJ1; the match to TRDD3 covers 9 bases. The J segment lost 1 base and the V segment lost 5 bases, leaving 27 bases of the junction unmatched. CDR1 is NSMFDY and CDR2 is ISSIKDK in the germline V gene. CDR3 size: 21 residues. As DNA, the CDR3 is TGTGCAGCTCCTCTTCCTTCCCCCAATAGTCCTTTGGGGGATAGCACCGATAAACTCATCTTT. Protein sequence: CAAPLPSPNSPLGDSTDKLIF.

This chain links TRDV2 with TRDJ3; 11 positions match TRDD3. Germline-derived CDR1 and CDR2 are GEAIGNYY and EKD. The length of the CDR3 is 19 residues. J was trimmed by 0 bases and V by 2 bases; bases with no gene match: 5. The CDR3 is CACDKVLGDNSWDTRQMFF. The CDR3 bases are TGTGCCTGTGACAAAGTACTGGGGGATAACTCCTGGGACACCCGACAGATGTTTTTC.

V usage is TRDV2 and J usage is TRDJ2; 7 nucleotides align to TRDD3. The CDR3 totals 15 residues. The germline gives CDR1 GEAIGNYY, CDR2 EKD. V was clipped by 1 base and J by 1 base; unmatched bases: 2. The CDR3 coding sequence is TGTGCCTGTGACACGATGGGGGATTTGACAGCACAACTCTTCTTT. Its protein is CACDTMGDLTAQLFF.

V gene TRDV3 combines with J gene TRDJ3, with D tentatively TRDD3 (6 bases). The V end was cut by 2 bases, the J end by 0 bases, with 32 bases between. The CDR3 length is 23 residues. Germline V gives CDR1 TVYSNPD, CDR2 GDNSRS (reference sequence). This CDR3 reads CAFELPSKGDTLSPSWDTRQMFF. CDR3 DNA: TGTGCCTTTGAGCTCCCTTCGAAGGGGGACACTCTATCCCCCTCCTGGGACACCCGACAGATGTTTTTC.

This clone turned up a few times. This chain links TRDV1 with TRDJ2; 8 bases are shared with TRDD3. The CDR3 has 16 amino acids. Germline V CDR1 and CDR2: TSWWSYY, QGS. Trimming removed 3 bases from V and 0 bases from J; junction bases left unmatched: 3. CDR3 sequence (DNA): TGTGCTCTTGGGGACCTGGGGGAATCTTTGACAGCACAACTCTTCTTT. This sequence encodes CALGDLGESLTAQLFF.

Remarks on this clone: Other nucleotide sequences in the sample specify the same CDR3. The rearrangement joins TRDV2 to TRDJ3; 12 bases line up with TRDD3. The V gene end was trimmed by 1 base and the J gene end by 0 bases; junction bases not matched to a gene: 6. Germline CDR1 and CDR2: GEAIGNYY and EKD. The CDR3 contains 20 residues. CDR3 nucleotides: TGTGCCTGTGACACGGTACTGGGGGATACCCTCTCCTGGGACACCCGACAGATGTTTTTC. This encodes CACDTVLGDTLSWDTRQMFF.

The genes are TRDV1 and TRDJ1; TRDD3 agrees at 9 bases. The length of the CDR3 is 16 residues. V lost 2 bases to trimming and J lost 11 bases; unmatched junction nucleotides: 15. CDR1 is TSWWSYY, CDR2 QGS, per germline. The CDR3 spells CALGEKILQYWGKLIF. The CDR3 nucleotides are TGTGCTCTTGGGGAAAAGATATTACAGTACTGGGGGAAGCTCATCTTT.

This clone showed up just a few times. This chain connects TRDV2 to TRDJ3, with 11 bases that match TRDD3. The V segment lost 2 bases and the J segment 3 bases; nucleotides outside the gene matches: 5. The CDR3 contains 18 residues. CDR1 is GEAIGNYY and CDR2 is EKD in the germline V gene. The CDR3 DNA is TGTGCCTGTGACAAAAGTACTGGGGGATACTGGGACACCCGACAGATGTTTTTC. It yields the protein CACDKSTGGYWDTRQMFF.